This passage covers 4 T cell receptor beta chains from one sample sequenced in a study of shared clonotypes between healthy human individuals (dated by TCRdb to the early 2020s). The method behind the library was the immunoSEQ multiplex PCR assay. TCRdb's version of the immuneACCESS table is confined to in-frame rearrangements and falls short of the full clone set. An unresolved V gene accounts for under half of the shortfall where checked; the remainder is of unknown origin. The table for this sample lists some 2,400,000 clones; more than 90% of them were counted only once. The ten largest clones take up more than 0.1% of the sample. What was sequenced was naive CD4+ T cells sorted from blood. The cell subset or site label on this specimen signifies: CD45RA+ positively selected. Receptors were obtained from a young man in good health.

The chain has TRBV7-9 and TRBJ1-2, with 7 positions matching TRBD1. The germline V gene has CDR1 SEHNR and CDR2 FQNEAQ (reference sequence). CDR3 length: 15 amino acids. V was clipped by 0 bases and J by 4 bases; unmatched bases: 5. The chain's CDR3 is CASSLAGTAVYGYTF. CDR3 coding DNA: TGTGCCAGCAGCTTAGCCGGGACAGCCGTCTATGGCTACACCTTC.

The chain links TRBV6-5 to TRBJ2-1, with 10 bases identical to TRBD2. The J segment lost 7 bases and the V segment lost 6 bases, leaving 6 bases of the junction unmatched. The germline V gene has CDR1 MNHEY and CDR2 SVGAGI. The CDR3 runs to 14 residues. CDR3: CASRPLTSGNEQFF. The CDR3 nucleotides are TGTGCCAGCAGGCCCCTGACTAGCGGGAATGAGCAGTTCTTC.

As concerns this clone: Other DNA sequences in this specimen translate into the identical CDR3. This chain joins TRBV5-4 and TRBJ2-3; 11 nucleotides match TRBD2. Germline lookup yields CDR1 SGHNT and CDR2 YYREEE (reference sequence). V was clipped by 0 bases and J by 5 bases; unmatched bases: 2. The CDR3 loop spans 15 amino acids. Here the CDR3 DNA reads TGTGCCAGCAGCTTGGAACTAGCGGGGGTAGATACGCAGTATTTT. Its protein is CASSLELAGVDTQYF.

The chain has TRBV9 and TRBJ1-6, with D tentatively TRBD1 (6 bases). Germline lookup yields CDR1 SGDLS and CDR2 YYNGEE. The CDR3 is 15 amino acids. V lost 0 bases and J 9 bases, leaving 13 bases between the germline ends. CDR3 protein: CASSVESGVSSPLHF. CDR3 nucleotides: TGTGCCAGCAGCGTAGAATCAGGGGTTAGTTCACCCCTCCACTTT.